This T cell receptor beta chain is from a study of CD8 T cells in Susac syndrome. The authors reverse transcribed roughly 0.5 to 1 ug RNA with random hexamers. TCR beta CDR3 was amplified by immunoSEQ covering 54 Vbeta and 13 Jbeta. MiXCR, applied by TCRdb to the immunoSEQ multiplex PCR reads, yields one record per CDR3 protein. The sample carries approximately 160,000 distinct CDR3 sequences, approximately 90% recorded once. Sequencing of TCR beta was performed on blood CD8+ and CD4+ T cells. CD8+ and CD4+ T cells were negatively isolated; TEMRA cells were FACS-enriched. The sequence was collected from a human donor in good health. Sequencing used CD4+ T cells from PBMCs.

The DNA for the CDR3 is TGCGCCAGCAGCTTGGATAGGGGACTGAACACTGAAGCTTTCTTT. Translation gives CASSLDRGLNTEAFF. The chain employs TRBV5-1 and TRBJ1-1, with a tentative D call TRBD1 (5 bases). Germline V CDR1 and CDR2: SGHRS, YFSETQ. The length of the CDR3 is 15 residues. Trimming cost V 0 bases and J 0 bases, with 9 bases left between them.